This TCR beta chain is from a study of cytomegalovirus exposure and HLA in healthy donors. This CDR3 contains 14 residues. CDR1 and CDR2 from the germline V gene are SNHLY and FYNNEI. The J segment lost 2 bases and the V segment lost 5 bases, leaving 1 base of the junction unmatched. The method was immunoSEQ multiplex PCR; TCRdb's version includes in-frame clones alone and lacks a portion of them. Seen here are some 72,000 clones, almost 97% observed once, and the top ten hold about 1.5%. This receptor was identified in a man between 18 and 35 years old in good health and CMV-seropositive. This sequence joins TRBV2 and TRBJ1-4, with 8 bases aligning to TRBD1. Sequenced input: PBMCs. The CDR3 loop is CASSRQGTNEKLFF. The CDR3, as DNA: TGTGCCAGCAGTCGACAGGGGACTAATGAAAAACTGTTTTTT.